The clone carrying this TCR beta chain appeared a few times. The antigen is unknown. TCRdb ran MiXCR on the 5' RACE reads and lists one entry per CDR3 protein. The sample includes about 700,000 distinct CDR3 sequences, about 9.4% of them seen just once. This specimen belongs to a study of identical twins. Study outcomes and limitations: Invariant MAIT and iNKT cells are populations that could partly confound zero-insertion analyses. Out-of-frame alpha sequences shared by twins showed excess low generation probability.

Germline values: CDR1 SGHTA, CDR2 FQGNSA. The CDR3 extends over 17 amino acids. V lost 1 base to trimming and J lost 6 bases; unmatched junction nucleotides: 11. The sample was also linked to a second study, of yellow fever vaccine responses in identical twins.

This chain uses TRBV7-2 with TRBJ2-3; 9 bases agree with TRBD2. This TCR came from a woman aged 18-29 years in good health. What was sequenced was PBMCs. In DNA form, the CDR3 reads TGTGCCAGCAGCTTAGTCCCGACTAGCGGAGGGGGGGATACGCAGTATTTT. This encodes CASSLVPTSGGGDTQYF.